The present TCR beta chain was sequenced within a study of blood T cells in healthy people across ages. Trimming stripped 4 bases from V and 5 bases from J, with 14 bases between. In germline, CDR1 is ENHRY, CDR2 SYGVKD. This CDR3 region has 15 residues. A few counts support this clonotype. What it binds is unknown. Findings of the study overall: A strong correlation was found between TCR beta diversity and the percentage of naive T cells.

Sample-barcoded 5' priming and a J-beta primer mix drove a second PCR of about 7 to 12 cycles. In TCRdb, the 5' RACE reads were re-called with MiXCR into one record per CDR3 protein. This sample has around 1,000,000 distinct CDR3 sequences, with roughly two fifths found just once. The V and J genes are TRBV10-3 and TRBJ2-2; D is perhaps TRBD1 or TRBD2 (6 bases each). The sample consisted of blood. The TCR comes from a man aged 18 to 35 in good health. The CDR3 sequence is CAISAGGRGTGELFF. The CDR3 DNA is TGTGCCATCAGTGCCGGGGGCCGGGGGACCGGGGAGCTGTTTTTT.